The rows below give T cell receptor beta chains drawn from one sample of a study of blood T cell repertoires in COVID-19. This table comes from immunoSEQ multiplex PCR, and its TCRdb copy is limited to in-frame clones, with some not included. This table has about 150,000 clones, about nine tenths appearing once. The source material was peripheral blood. Receptors were obtained from a human donor in a cohort sampled during active COVID-19. Each CDR3 is given with its conserved first and last residue. Fields, in order: clone size, J gene, V gene, D gene, CDR3 protein, CDR3 DNA. The D gene is left open where the match is weak. Only some rows state a clone size, as once, few, many or a class for expanded clones.

>-|TRBJ1-5|TRBV24-1|-
CAIQPTDFTQPQHF
TGTGCCATCCAACCGACAGATTTTACTCAGCCCCAGCATTTT
>-|TRBJ2-7|TRBV23-1|-
CASSQRIPGPRGATYEQYF
TGCGCCAGCAGTCAACGCATTCCGGGACCCAGGGGAGCTACCTACGAGCAGTACTTC
>-|TRBJ2-7|TRBV5-1|TRBD1
CASSPTGTGVGEQYF
TGCGCCAGCAGCCCTACCGGGACAGGGGTGGGCGAGCAGTACTTC
>-|TRBJ2-5|TRBV29-1|-
CSVQRTRRETQYF
TGCAGCGTTCAAAGGACACGGCGAGAGACCCAGTACTTC
>-|TRBJ1-2|TRBV2|-
CASRQRSSGGYTF
TGTGCCAGCCGACAGAGGTCATCAGGGGGCTACACCTTC
>-|TRBJ2-2|TRBV6-6|TRBD1
CASSYSLRGPGGELFF
TGTGCCAGCAGTTACTCTCTTAGGGGGCCTGGCGGGGAGCTGTTTTTT
>-|TRBJ1-2|TRBV3-1/TRBV3-2|TRBD1
CASSQTSTGQSYGYTF
TGTGCCAGCAGCCAAACATCGACAGGGCAATCCTATGGCTACACCTTC
>-|TRBJ2-5|TRBV9|TRBD1
CASSVYDRGRTETQYF
TGTGCCAGCAGCGTTTATGACAGGGGGAGGACAGAGACCCAGTACTTC
>-|TRBJ1-6|TRBV5-1|-
CASSEGLGTSYNSPLHF
TGCGCCAGCAGCGAGGGTCTTGGGACTTCTTATAATTCACCCCTCCACTTT
>once|TRBJ2-7|TRBV7-8|-
CASSLYREQYF
TGTGCCAGCAGCTTATACAGAGAGCAGTACTTC
>-|TRBJ1-4|TRBV27|-
CASSLSGGPNEKLFF
TGTGCCAGCAGTTTATCGGGAGGCCCTAATGAAAAACTGTTTTTT
>-|TRBJ2-5|TRBV7-8|TRBD1
CASSRTLQGAGETQYF
TGTGCCAGCAGCCGGACCCTACAGGGGGCTGGAGAGACCCAGTACTTC
>-|TRBJ2-7|TRBV7-2|-
CASSSDKYEQYF
TGTGCCAGCAGCTCCGACAAATACGAGCAGTACTTC
>-|TRBJ1-6|TRBV19|-
CASSIGQAYYNSPLHF
TGTGCCAGTAGTATAGGACAGGCGTACTATAATTCACCCCTCCACTTT
>-|TRBJ1-2|TRBV4-3|-
CASSGINYGYTF
TGCGCCAGCTCCGGGATTAACTATGGCTACACCTTC
>-|TRBJ2-1|TRBV7-3|-
CASSLALNSGQQFF
TGTGCCAGCAGCCTCGCGCTGAATAGCGGCCAGCAGTTCTTC
>-|TRBJ2-7|TRBV11-1|-
CASSQSPSYEQYF
TGTGCCAGCAGCCAATCCCCCTCCTACGAGCAGTACTTC
>-|TRBJ2-7|TRBV7-9|-
CASSSGYSYEQYF
TGTGCCAGCAGCTCAGGATACTCCTACGAGCAGTACTTC
>once|TRBJ1-1|TRBV27|TRBD1
CASSRTGGVETEAFF
TGTGCCAGCAGTCGGACAGGGGGAGTAGAGACTGAAGCTTTCTTT
>once|TRBJ2-1|TRBV7-3|-
CASSPGRNEQFF
TGTGCCAGCAGCCCGGGTCGCAATGAGCAGTTCTTC
>-|TRBJ2-2|TRBV4-3|-
CASSLRGGVNTGELFF
TGCGCCAGCAGCCTCCGAGGGGGGGTTAACACCGGGGAGCTGTTTTTT
>-|TRBJ2-7|TRBV6-4|-
CASRRNLASRQFFSYEQYF
TGTGCCAGCAGACGGAATCTGGCGTCGAGGCAGTTCTTTTCCTACGAGCAGTACTTC
>-|TRBJ2-1|TRBV4-1|-
CASSQDSWDKYNEQFF
TGCGCCAGCAGCCAAGATTCATGGGACAAATACAATGAGCAGTTCTTC
>-|TRBJ2-5|TRBV6-2/TRBV6-3|TRBD2
CASSPPEAGGQETQYF
TGTGCCAGCAGCCCTCCTGAAGCGGGGGGCCAAGAGACCCAGTACTTC
>few|TRBJ1-1|TRBV4-3|-
CASSRGHTEAFF
TGCGCCAGCAGCCGGGGGCACACTGAAGCTTTCTTT
>-|TRBJ2-2|TRBV30|TRBD2
CAWSRFFGLAGGPGELFF
TGTGCCTGGAGTAGATTCTTTGGGCTAGCGGGGGGGCCGGGGGAGCTGTTTTTT
>-|TRBJ2-1|TRBV6-5|-
CASRTLAAAINEQFF
TGTGCCAGCAGGACCCTAGCAGCCGCGATCAATGAGCAGTTCTTC
>-|TRBJ2-1|TRBV25-1|-
CASSDSGSYNEQFF
TGTGCCAGCAGTGATTCAGGCTCCTACAATGAGCAGTTCTTC
>-|TRBJ2-3|TRBV11-3|TRBD1
CASSQRTGTDTQYF
TGTGCCAGCAGCCAGCGGACAGGGACAGATACGCAGTATTTT
>-|TRBJ2-2|TRBV4-3|TRBD2
CASSQNRLAVNTGELFF
TGCGCCAGCAGCCAAAACCGACTAGCGGTCAACACCGGGGAGCTGTTTTTT
>many|TRBJ2-2|TRBV6-5|-
CASSPNSVRELFF
TGTGCCAGCAGCCCCAATAGTGTCCGGGAGCTGTTTTTT
>-|TRBJ1-5|TRBV5-1|TRBD1
CASSFGTGEGQPQHF
TGCGCCAGCAGCTTTGGGACAGGGGAAGGACAGCCCCAGCATTTT
>-|TRBJ2-1|TRBV6-5|-
CASRRTGVLVEQFF
TGTGCCAGCAGGAGGACGGGGGTTCTGGTTGAGCAGTTCTTC
>-|TRBJ1-1|TRBV7-9|TRBD1
CASSLRQGPAFF
TGTGCCAGCAGCTTGCGACAGGGCCCAGCTTTCTTT
>-|TRBJ2-1|TRBV10-3|-
CAIRDSWSYNEQFF
TGTGCCATCCGAGATAGCTGGTCCTACAATGAGCAGTTCTTC
>-|TRBJ2-4|TRBV7-2|-
CASSLGEQFSKHKNIQYF
TGTGCCAGCAGCTTAGGAGAACAGTTCTCGAAGCACAAAAACATTCAGTACTTC
>-|TRBJ2-7|TRBV28|-
CASSLRSGYEQYF
TGTGCCAGCAGTTTACGGTCGGGCTACGAGCAGTACTTC
>-|TRBJ2-1|TRBV12-3/TRBV12-4|TRBD2
CASSRITSGVWFF
TGTGCCAGCAGCCGAATCACTAGCGGGGTTTGGTTCTTC
>-|TRBJ2-3|TRBV30|-
CAWGRGDSTDTQYF
TGTGCCTGGGGTCGGGGTGACTCCACAGATACGCAGTATTTT
>-|TRBJ2-3|TRBV4-3|TRBD1
CASSQDRDRSTDTQYF
TGCGCCAGCAGCCAAGATCGGGACAGGAGCACAGATACGCAGTATTTT
>-|TRBJ1-2|TRBV28|-
CASSFGTQYGYTF
TGTGCCAGCAGTTTCGGGACACAATATGGCTACACCTTC
>-|TRBJ2-6|TRBV7-2|TRBD1
CASSLGPGGHSGANVLTF
TGTGCCAGCAGCTTAGGGCCAGGGGGACACTCTGGGGCCAACGTCCTGACTTTC
>few|TRBJ1-1|TRBV4-1|-
CASSRLTDTEAFF
TGCGCCAGCAGTCGCCTTACGGACACTGAAGCTTTCTTT
>-|TRBJ2-7|TRBV10-2|-
CASSPGSYEQYF
TGCGCCAGCAGCCCCGGGTCCTACGAGCAGTACTTC
>-|TRBJ1-2|TRBV12-3/TRBV12-4|-
CASSFWQEDGYTF
TGTGCCAGCAGTTTCTGGCAGGAGGATGGCTACACCTTC
>-|TRBJ1-1|TRBV23-1|-
CASSQLEGTEAFF
TGCGCCAGCAGCCAGTTAGAGGGCACTGAAGCTTTCTTT
>-|TRBJ1-5|TRBV19|-
CARPSRGNNQPQHF
TGTGCCAGACCGAGCAGAGGCAACAATCAGCCCCAGCATTTT